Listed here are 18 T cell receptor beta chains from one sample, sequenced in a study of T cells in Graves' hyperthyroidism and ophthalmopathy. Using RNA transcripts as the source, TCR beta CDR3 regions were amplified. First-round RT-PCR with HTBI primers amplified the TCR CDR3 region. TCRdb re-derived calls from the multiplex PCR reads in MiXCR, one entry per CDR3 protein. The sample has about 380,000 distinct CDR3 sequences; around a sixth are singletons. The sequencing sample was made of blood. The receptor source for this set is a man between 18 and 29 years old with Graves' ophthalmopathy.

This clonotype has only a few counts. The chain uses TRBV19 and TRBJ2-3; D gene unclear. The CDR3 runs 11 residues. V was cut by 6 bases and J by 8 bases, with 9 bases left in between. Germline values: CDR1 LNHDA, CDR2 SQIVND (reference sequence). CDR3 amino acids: CASRSSSTQYF. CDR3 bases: TGTGCCAGTAGGTCGTCTTCTACGCAGTATTTT.

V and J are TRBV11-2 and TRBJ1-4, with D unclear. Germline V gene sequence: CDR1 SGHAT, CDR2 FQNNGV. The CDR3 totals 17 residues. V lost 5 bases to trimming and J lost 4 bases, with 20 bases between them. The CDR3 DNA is TGTGCCAGCAGCCAAGAAGTTGTAGGGTCGGGTAATGAAAAACTGTTTTTT. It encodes CASSQEVVGSGNEKLFF.

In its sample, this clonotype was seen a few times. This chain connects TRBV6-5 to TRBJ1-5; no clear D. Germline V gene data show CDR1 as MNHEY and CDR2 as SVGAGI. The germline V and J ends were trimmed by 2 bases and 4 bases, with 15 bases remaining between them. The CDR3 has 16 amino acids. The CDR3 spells CASSYPSGGLNQPQHF. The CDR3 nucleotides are TGTGCCAGCAGTTACCCATCAGGTGGTCTTAATCAGCCCCAGCATTTT.

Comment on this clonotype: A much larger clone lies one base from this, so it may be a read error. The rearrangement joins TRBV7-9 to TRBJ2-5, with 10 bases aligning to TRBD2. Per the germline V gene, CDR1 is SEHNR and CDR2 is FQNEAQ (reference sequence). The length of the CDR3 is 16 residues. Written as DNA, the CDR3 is TGTGCCAGCAGCCACAGACTAGCGGGTACGAAAGAGAGCCAGTACTTC. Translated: CASSHRLAGTKESQYF.

As DNA, the CDR3 is TGTGCCACCAGGTCAGGGGCTGGGGCGCCCCAGCATTTT. It translates to CATRSGAGAPQHF. This chain connects TRBV19 to TRBJ1-5; maybe TRBD1 (6 bases). This CDR3 is built from 13 residues. Germline lookup yields CDR1 LNHDA and CDR2 SQIVND (reference sequence). Trimming pared 10 bases from V and 9 bases from J, leaving 19 bases between.

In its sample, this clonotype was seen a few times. CDR3 sequence (DNA): TGTGCCAGCAGCTTTTCAGGGGGCGGTCAGCCCCAGCATTTT. It specifies CASSFSGGGQPQHF. V is TRBV7-8 and J is TRBJ1-5; TRBD1 matches 8 bases. V lost 3 bases to trimming and J lost 6 bases; unmatched junction nucleotides: 4. This CDR3 region has 14 residues. Germline V gene data show CDR1 as SGHVS and CDR2 as FQNEAQ.

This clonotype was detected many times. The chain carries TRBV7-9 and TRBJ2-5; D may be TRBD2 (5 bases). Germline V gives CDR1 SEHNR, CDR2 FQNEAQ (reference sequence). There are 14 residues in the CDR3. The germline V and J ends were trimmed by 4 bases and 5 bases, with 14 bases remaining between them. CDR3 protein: CASSSPGIRETQYF. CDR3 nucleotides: TGTGCCAGCAGCTCTCCGGGGATCAGGGAGACCCAGTACTTC.

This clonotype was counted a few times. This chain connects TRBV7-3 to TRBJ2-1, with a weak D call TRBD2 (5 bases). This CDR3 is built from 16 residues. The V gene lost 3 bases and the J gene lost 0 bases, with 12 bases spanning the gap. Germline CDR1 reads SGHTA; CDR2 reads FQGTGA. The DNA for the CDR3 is TGTGCCAGCAGCTTGAAACTAGAGGGCTCCTACAATGAGCAGTTCTTC. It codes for CASSLKLEGSYNEQFF.

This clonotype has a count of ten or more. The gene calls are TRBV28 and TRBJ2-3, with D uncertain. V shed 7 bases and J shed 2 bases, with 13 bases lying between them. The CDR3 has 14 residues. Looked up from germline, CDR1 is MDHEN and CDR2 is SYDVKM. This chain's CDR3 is CASNPPGLTDTQYF. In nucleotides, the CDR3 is TGTGCCAGCAATCCTCCGGGCCTCACAGATACGCAGTATTTT.

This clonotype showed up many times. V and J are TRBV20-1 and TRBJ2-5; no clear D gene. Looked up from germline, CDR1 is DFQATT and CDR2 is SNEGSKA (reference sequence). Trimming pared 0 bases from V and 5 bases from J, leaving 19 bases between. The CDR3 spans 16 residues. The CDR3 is CSARDYALPGVETQYF. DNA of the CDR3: TGCAGTGCTAGAGATTACGCCCTTCCCGGCGTGGAGACCCAGTACTTC.

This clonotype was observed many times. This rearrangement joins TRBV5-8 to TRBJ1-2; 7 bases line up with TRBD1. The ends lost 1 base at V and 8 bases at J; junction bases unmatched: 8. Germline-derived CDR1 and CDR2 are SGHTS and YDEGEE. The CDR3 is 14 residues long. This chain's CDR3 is CASSLTGDLGGYTF. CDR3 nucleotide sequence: TGTGCCAGCAGCTTGACAGGGGATTTAGGAGGCTACACCTTC.

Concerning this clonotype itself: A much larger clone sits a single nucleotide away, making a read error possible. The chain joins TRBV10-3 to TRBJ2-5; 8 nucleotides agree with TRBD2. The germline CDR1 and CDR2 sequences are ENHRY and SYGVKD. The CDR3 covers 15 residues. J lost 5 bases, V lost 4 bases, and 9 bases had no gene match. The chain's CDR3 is CAISGEAGAGETQYF. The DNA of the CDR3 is TGTGCCATCAGTGGCGAAGCGGGGGCCGGGGAGACCCAGTACTTC.

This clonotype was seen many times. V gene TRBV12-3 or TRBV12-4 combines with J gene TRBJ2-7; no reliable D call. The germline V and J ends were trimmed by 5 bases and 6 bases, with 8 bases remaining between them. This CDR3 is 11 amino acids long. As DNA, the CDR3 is TGTGCCAGCAGTATCAGGTCCGAGCAGTACTTC. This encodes CASSIRSEQYF.

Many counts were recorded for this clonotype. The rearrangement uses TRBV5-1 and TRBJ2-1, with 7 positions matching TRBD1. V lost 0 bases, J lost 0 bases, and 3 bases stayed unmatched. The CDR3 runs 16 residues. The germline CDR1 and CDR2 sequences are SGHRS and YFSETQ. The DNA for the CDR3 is TGCGCCAGCAGCTTGGGTTACAGGGGCTCCTACAATGAGCAGTTCTTC. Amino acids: CASSLGYRGSYNEQFF.

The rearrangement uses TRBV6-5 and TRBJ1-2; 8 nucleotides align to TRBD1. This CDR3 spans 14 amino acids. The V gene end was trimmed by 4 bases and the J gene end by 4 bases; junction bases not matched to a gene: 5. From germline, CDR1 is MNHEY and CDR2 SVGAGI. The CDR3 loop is CASSSHRGGYGYTF. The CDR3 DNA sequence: TGTGCCAGCAGTTCACACAGGGGGGGCTATGGCTACACCTTC.

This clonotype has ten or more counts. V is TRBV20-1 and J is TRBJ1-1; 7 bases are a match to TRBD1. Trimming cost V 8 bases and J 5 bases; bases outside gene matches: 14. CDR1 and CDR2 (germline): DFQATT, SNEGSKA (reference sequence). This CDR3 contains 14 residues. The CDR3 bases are TGCAGTCATAGGGGGCAGGGAGGAGAGACTGAAGCTTTCTTT. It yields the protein CSHRGQGGETEAFF.

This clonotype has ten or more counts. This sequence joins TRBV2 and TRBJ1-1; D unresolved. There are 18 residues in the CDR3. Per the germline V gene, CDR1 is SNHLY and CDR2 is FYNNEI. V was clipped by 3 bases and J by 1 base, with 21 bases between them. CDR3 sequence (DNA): TGTGCCAGCAGTGATCCTTCTTCCCGGTGGACTTCGAACACTGAAGCTTTCTTT. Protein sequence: CASSDPSSRWTSNTEAFF.

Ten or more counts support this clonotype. As DNA, the CDR3 is TGCGCCAGCAGCTTGGGGCGGGGATTGGGCACTGAAGCTTTCTTT. Translating gives CASSLGRGLGTEAFF. The chain links TRBV5-1 to TRBJ1-1; no definite D call. This CDR3 has 15 amino acids. Germline lookup yields CDR1 SGHRS and CDR2 YFSETQ. With 0 bases removed from V and 4 bases from J, the gap between germline ends came to 13 bases.